Sequencing of this T cell receptor (beta chain) was carried out in a study of cytomegalovirus exposure and HLA in healthy donors. This PCR relied on a set of 60 Vbeta primers and 13 Jbeta primers. Assay: immunoSEQ multiplex PCR; the TCRdb copy retains only in-frame clones and omits some. Among approximately 190,000 clones listed, 65% to 85% were seen once. This clone was detected only a few times. The V end was cut by 0 bases, the J end by 3 bases, with 7 bases between. There are 13 residues in the CDR3. Germline V gene data show CDR1 as SGHRS and CDR2 as YFSETQ. The chain uses TRBV5-1 and TRBJ2-7, with D unclear. This TCR came from a woman under 40 in good health and CMV-seropositive. The sample comprised PBMCs. CDR3 loop: CASSLGPRYEQYF. The DNA for the CDR3 is TGCGCCAGCAGCTTGGGTCCGCGCTACGAGCAGTACTTC.